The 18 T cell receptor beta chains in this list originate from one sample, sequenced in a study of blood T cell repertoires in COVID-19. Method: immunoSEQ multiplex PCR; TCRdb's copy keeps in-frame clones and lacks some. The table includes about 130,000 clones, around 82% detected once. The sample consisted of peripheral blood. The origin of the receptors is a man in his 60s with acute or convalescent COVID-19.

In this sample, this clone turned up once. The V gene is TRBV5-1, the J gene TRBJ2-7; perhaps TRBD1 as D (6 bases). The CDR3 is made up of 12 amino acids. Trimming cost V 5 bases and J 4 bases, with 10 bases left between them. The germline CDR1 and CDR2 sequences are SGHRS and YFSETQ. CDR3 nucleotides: TGCGCCAGCAGGATACAGGGTTACGAGCAGTACTTC. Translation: CASRIQGYEQYF.

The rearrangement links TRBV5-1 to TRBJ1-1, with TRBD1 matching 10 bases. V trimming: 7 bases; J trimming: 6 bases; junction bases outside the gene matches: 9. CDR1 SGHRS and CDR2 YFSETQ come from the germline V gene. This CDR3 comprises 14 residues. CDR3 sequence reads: CASGRQGAHAEAFF. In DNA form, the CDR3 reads TGCGCCAGCGGTCGACAGGGGGCGCACGCTGAAGCTTTCTTT.

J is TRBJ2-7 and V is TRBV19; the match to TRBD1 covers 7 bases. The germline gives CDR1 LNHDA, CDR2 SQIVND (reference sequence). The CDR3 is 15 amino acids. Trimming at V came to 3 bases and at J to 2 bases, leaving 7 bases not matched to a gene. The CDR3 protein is CASSIGPGTAYEQYF. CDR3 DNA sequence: TGTGCCAGTAGTATCGGGCCCGGGACAGCCTACGAGCAGTACTTC. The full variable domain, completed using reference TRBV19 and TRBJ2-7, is DGGITQSPKYLFRKEGQNVTLSCEQNLNHDAMYWYRQDPGQGLRLIYYSQIVNDFQKGDIAEGYSVSREKKESFPLTVTSAQKNPTAFYLCASSIGPGTAYEQYFGPGTRLTVT.

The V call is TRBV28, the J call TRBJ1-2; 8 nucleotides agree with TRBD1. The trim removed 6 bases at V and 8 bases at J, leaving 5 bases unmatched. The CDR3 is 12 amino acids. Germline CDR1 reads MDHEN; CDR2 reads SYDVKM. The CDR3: CASSWTGLGYTF. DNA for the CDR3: TGTGCCAGCAGCTGGACAGGGTTAGGCTACACCTTC.

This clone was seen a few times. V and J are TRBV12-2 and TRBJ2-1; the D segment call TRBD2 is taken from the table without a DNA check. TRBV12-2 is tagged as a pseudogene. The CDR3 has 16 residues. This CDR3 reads CASRFPRRGNYNEQFF. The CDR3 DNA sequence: TGTGCAAGTCGCTTTCCCCGAAGAGGCAACTACAATGAGCAGTTCTTC.

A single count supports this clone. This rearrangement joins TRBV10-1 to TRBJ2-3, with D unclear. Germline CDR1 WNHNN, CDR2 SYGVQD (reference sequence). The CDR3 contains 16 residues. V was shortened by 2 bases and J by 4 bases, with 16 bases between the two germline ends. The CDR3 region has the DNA TGCGCCAGCAGTGAGACCGCGACCCTGACTGCAGATACGCAGTATTTT. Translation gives CASSETATLTADTQYF.

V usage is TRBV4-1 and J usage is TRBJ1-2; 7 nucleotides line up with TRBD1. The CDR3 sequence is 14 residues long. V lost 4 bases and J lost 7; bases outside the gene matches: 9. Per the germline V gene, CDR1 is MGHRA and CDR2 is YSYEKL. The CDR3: CASSPQGRGSGYTF. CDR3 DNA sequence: TGCGCCAGCAGCCCCCAGGGCAGGGGGAGTGGCTACACCTTC.

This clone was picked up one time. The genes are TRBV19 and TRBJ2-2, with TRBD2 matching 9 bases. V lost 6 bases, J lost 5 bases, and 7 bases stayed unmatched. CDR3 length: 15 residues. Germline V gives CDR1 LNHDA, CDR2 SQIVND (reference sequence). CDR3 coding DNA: TGTGCCAGTAGCACTAGCGGGCCTGGGACCGGGGAGCTGTTTTTT. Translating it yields CASSTSGPGTGELFF.

The CDR3 here is CASQHENTGELFF. CDR3 in DNA: TGTGCCAGCCAACATGAGAACACCGGGGAGCTGTTTTTT. The chain links TRBV12-3 or TRBV12-4 to TRBJ2-2; no firm D call. Between the trimmed V and J ends, which lost 8 bases and 1 base, there was a span of 8 bases. This CDR3 is 13 amino acids long.

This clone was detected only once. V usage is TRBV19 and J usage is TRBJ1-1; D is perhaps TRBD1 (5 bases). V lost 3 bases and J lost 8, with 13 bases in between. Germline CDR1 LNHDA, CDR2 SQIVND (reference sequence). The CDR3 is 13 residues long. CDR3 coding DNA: TGTGCCAGTAGTATTGGCACCCGGGGGGAAGCTTTCTTT. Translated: CASSIGTRGEAFF. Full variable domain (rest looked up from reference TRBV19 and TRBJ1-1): DGGITQSPKYLFRKEGQNVTLSCEQNLNHDAMYWYRQDPGQGLRLIYYSQIVNDFQKGDIAEGYSVSREKKESFPLTVTSAQKNPTAFYLCASSIGTRGEAFFGQGTRLTVV.

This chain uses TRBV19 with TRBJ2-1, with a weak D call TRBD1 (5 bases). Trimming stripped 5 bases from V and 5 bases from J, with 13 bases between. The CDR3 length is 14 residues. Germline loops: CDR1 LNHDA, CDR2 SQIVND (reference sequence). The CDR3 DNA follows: TGTGCCAGTAGTCACAGACAGCTTAACAATGAGCAGTTCTTC. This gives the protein CASSHRQLNNEQFF.

The CDR3 DNA sequence: TGTGCCAGCAGTCAGCGTATCGGCACTGAAGCTTTCTTT. Translating gives CASSQRIGTEAFF. This chain uses TRBV7-9 with TRBJ1-1; D unclear. CDR1 is SEHNR and CDR2 is FQNEAQ in the germline V gene (reference sequence). CDR3 size: 13 residues. V shed 6 bases and J shed 4 bases, with 12 bases lying between them.

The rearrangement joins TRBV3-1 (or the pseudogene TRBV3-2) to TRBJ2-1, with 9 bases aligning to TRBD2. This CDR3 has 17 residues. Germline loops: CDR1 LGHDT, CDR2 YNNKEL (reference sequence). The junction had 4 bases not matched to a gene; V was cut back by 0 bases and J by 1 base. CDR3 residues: CASSQERLAGSYNEQFF. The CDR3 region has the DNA TGTGCCAGCAGCCAAGAGAGGCTAGCGGGATCCTACAATGAGCAGTTCTTC.

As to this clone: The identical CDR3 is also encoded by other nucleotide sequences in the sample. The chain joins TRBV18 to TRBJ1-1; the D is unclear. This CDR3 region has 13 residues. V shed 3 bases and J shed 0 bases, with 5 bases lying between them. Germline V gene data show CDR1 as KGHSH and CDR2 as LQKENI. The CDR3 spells CASSPGVNTEAFF. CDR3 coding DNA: TGTGCCAGCTCACCCGGAGTGAACACTGAAGCTTTCTTT.

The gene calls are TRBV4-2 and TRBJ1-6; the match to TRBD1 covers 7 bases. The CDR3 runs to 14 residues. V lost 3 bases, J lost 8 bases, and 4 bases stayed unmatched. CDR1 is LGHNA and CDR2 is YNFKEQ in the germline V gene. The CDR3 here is CASSQTGMDSPLHF. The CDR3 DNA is TGTGCCAGCAGCCAGACAGGGATGGATTCACCCCTCCACTTT.

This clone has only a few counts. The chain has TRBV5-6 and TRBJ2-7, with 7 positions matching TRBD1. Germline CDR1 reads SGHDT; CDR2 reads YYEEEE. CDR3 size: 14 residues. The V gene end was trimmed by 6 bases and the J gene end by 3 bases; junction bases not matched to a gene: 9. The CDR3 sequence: CASMTGHDLYEQYF. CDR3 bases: TGTGCCAGCATGACAGGGCATGACCTCTACGAGCAGTACTTC. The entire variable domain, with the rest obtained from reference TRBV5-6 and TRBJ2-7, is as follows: DAGVTQSPTHLIKTRGQQVTLRCSPKSGHDTVSWYQQALGQGPQFIFQYYEEEERQRGNFPDRFSGHQFPNYSSELNVNALLLGDSALYLCASMTGHDLYEQYFGPGTRLTVT.

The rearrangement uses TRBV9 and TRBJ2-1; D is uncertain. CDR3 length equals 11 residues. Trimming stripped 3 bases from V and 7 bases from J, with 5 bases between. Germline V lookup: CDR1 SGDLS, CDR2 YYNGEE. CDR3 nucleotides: TGTGCCAGCAGCGCCGGGAATGAGCAGTTCTTC. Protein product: CASSAGNEQFF. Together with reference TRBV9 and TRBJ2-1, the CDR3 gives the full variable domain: DSGVTQTPKHLITATGQRVTLRCSPRSGDLSVYWYQQSLDQGLQFLIQYYNGEERAKGNILERFSAQQFPDLHSELNLSSLELGDSALYFCASSAGNEQFFGPGTRLTVL.

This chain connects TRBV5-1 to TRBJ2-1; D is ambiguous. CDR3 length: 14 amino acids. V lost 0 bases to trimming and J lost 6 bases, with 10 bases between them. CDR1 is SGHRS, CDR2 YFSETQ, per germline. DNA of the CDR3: TGCGCCAGCAGCTTGGCAGGTCTAAGCAATGAGCAGTTCTTC. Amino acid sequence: CASSLAGLSNEQFF.